This T cell receptor beta chain was sequenced for a study of control samples from healthy donors and cancer patients. Germline V CDR1 and CDR2: SGDLS, YYNGEE. This CDR3 spans 14 amino acids. J lost 7 bases, V lost 0 bases, and 5 bases had no gene match. Clones were sequenced by immunoSEQ multiplex PCR, and TCRdb holds only the in-frame ones, with some missing. The sample records 100,000 to 150,000 clones, roughly 90% being singletons. The chain couples TRBV9 to TRBJ2-7; 9 nucleotides match TRBD1. Specimen: blood. This receptor was taken from a man aged 35-49 years in good health. This CDR3 reads CASSVVGQGGEQYF. In nucleotides, the CDR3 is TGTGCCAGCAGCGTAGTGGGACAGGGAGGGGAGCAGTACTTC.